This T cell receptor (beta chain) was obtained from a study of T cell responses to AZD1222 COVID-19 vaccine. General study findings and limits: Repertoires were obtained only post-peak T cell response. Vaccine-associated CD4 TCRs ranged over spike, dominating at 160-218 and 743-854.

Germline V gene lookup returns CDR1 MNHEY and CDR2 SVGAGI. The V end was cut by 7 bases, the J end by 9 bases, with 22 bases between. This CDR3 is 15 amino acids long. Profiled with immunoSEQ multiplex PCR; TCRdb holds only in-frame clones, not every one. The sample lists some 110,000 clones, 75% to 90% occurring once. On this clone: Antigen unknown.

This chain connects TRBV6-5 to TRBJ1-5; D remains unclear. This clonotype was obtained from an adult who received the AZD1222 COVID-19 vaccine. Sequences were derived from peripheral blood, sampled 28 days after the second AZD1222 dose. The CDR3 DNA reads as TGTGCCAGCACCGAGACCGACCCTTTTGTTACGCCCCAGCATTTT. It translates to CASTETDPFVTPQHF.